Presented here are 28 T cell receptor beta chains from one specimen sequenced in a study of blood T cell repertoires in COVID-19. Using immunoSEQ multiplex PCR, the repertoire was profiled, and TCRdb retains in-frame clones only, with some absent. The table lists approximately 150,000 clones, roughly 80% of them singletons. Source material: peripheral blood. These TCRs come from a human donor in a cohort sampled during active COVID-19.

The CDR3 DNA is TGTGCCAGCAACCAGGGGGCGGGCACAGATACGCAGTATTTT. Translation gives CASNQGAGTDTQYF. This sequence joins TRBV14 and TRBJ2-3; 8 bases match TRBD1. Germline CDR1 reads SGHDN; CDR2 reads FVKESK. The CDR3 runs 14 residues. V trimming: 7 bases; J trimming: 1 base; junction bases outside the gene matches: 4.

The chain carries TRBV10-1 and TRBJ1-2; D unresolved. The germline V gene has CDR1 WNHNN and CDR2 SYGVQD (reference sequence). CDR3 length: 13 residues. V was shortened by 0 bases and J by 4 bases, with 6 bases between the two germline ends. For the CDR3, the DNA is TGCGCCAGCAGTGAGTCGGCGGTCTATGGCTACACCTTC. Protein: CASSESAVYGYTF.

The CDR3 nucleotides read TGCGCCAGCAGCTCGCCGGGACTAGCGGGAGGGCCGAGTTTGTTTGGGCAAGAGACCCAGTACTTC. It codes for CASSSPGLAGGPSLFGQETQYF. The J gene is TRBJ2-5, the V gene TRBV5-1; 16 bases line up with TRBD2. Germline trimming cut 3 bases from V and 2 bases from J; bases unmatched to any gene: 19. Germline V CDR1 and CDR2: SGHRS, YFSETQ. The CDR3 totals 22 residues.

The chain recombines TRBV7-2 with TRBJ1-6; tentatively, D is TRBD1 (5 bases). The ends were cut back, 2 bases at V and 6 bases at J, with 8 bases in the middle. Germline V gives CDR1 SGHTA, CDR2 FQGNSA. There are 14 residues in the CDR3. CDR3 residues: CASSLSQGNSPLHF. CDR3 DNA sequence: TGTGCCAGCAGCTTATCGCAGGGTAATTCACCCCTCCACTTT.

The chain is built from TRBV24-1 and TRBJ2-3; 9 bases are a match to TRBD2. The V gene end was trimmed by 2 bases and the J gene end by 5 bases; junction bases not matched to a gene: 16. The CDR3 has 19 residues. Looked up from germline, CDR1 is KGHDR and CDR2 is SFDVKD. The CDR3 DNA sequence: TGTGCCACCAGTGATTCTTCTGGCTACAGCGGGGGGCCTATAGATACGCAGTATTTT. Its translation: CATSDSSGYSGGPIDTQYF.

This chain links TRBV6-1 with TRBJ2-3, with TRBD2 identical over 7 bases. Per germline, CDR1 MNHNS and CDR2 SASEGT. This CDR3 comprises 14 residues. The junction had 0 bases not matched to a gene; V was cut back by 1 base and J by 2 bases. The CDR3, as DNA: TGTGCCAGCAGTGAAGGACTAGCCACAGATACGCAGTATTTT. It yields the protein CASSEGLATDTQYF.

The V call is TRBV5-1, the J call TRBJ2-1; TRBD2 matches 10 bases. CDR1 SGHRS and CDR2 YFSETQ come from the germline V gene. The CDR3 contains 16 residues. J lost 1 base, V lost 4 bases, and 5 bases had no gene match. CDR3 residues: CASSGISGGSYNEQFF. CDR3 coding DNA: TGCGCCAGCAGCGGCATTAGCGGGGGGTCCTACAATGAGCAGTTCTTC.

The chain carries TRBV2 and TRBJ2-6, with D tentatively TRBD2 (5 bases). With 5 bases removed from V and 10 bases from J, the gap between germline ends came to 18 bases. The CDR3 totals 15 residues. Germline V CDR1 and CDR2: SNHLY, FYNNEI. CDR3 nucleotide sequence: TGTGCCAGCAGTATTGCGGGTCTGGGTCCTAACGTCCTGACTTTC. It encodes CASSIAGLGPNVLTF.

The V gene is TRBV5-1, the J gene TRBJ2-1, with D possibly matching TRBD1 (5 bases). The length of the CDR3 is 16 residues. The V end lost 0 bases, the J end lost 0 bases, and 10 bases lay between the germline ends. CDR1 is SGHRS and CDR2 is YFSETQ in the germline V gene. CDR3 residues: CASSLDSDSSYNEQFF. CDR3 sequence (DNA): TGCGCCAGCAGCTTGGACTCTGACAGCTCCTACAATGAGCAGTTCTTC. Variable domain in full (rest from reference TRBV5-1 and TRBJ2-1): KAGVTQTPRYLIKTRGQQVTLSCSPISGHRSVSWYQQTPGQGLQFLFEYFSETQRNKGNFPGRFSGRQFSNSRSEMNVSTLELGDSALYLCASSLDSDSSYNEQFFGPGTRLTVL.

In nucleotides, the CDR3 is TGTGCCAGCTCACCAAACAGGCAGGCTATCTCTTCTAACTATGGCTACACCTTC. Translated: CASSPNRQAISSNYGYTF. J is TRBJ1-2 and V is TRBV18, with D tentatively TRBD1 (5 bases). This CDR3 comprises 18 residues. The ends were cut back, 2 bases at V and 0 bases at J, with 19 bases in the middle. In germline, CDR1 is KGHSH, CDR2 LQKENI.

The rearrangement joins TRBV9 to TRBJ1-1; unclear D gene. Trimming cost V 2 bases and J 8 bases, with 16 bases left between them. From germline, CDR1 is SGDLS and CDR2 YYNGEE. This CDR3 is 14 amino acids long. Written as DNA, the CDR3 is TGTGCCAGCAGCGTGAGAAGCGCGGAAGACGAAGCTTTCTTT. This gives the protein CASSVRSAEDEAFF.

The chain carries TRBV19 and TRBJ2-2, with 7 bases fitting TRBD1. CDR1 is LNHDA and CDR2 is SQIVND in the germline V gene (reference sequence). V lost 8 bases and J lost 7; bases outside the gene matches: 7. This CDR3 region has 13 residues. The CDR3 spells CASRTGQVGELFF. The CDR3 DNA sequence: TGTGCCAGTCGGACAGGTCAGGTCGGGGAGCTGTTTTTT.

The chain carries TRBV7-2 and TRBJ2-7, with TRBD2 matching 14 bases. This CDR3 contains 17 residues. The V gene's germline CDR1 is SGHTA and CDR2 FQGNSA. Trimming took 4 bases from V and 2 from J; bases not matched to a gene: 7. DNA for the CDR3: TGTGCCAGCAGCTCTGGACCGGGACTAGCGGGGGCCTACGAGCAGTACTTC. It specifies CASSSGPGLAGAYEQYF.

The V and J genes are TRBV6-5 and TRBJ2-5; a weak D match, TRBD1 (7 bases). The germline V gene has CDR1 MNHEY and CDR2 SVGAGI. The V gene lost 6 bases and the J gene lost 4 bases, with 18 bases spanning the gap. The CDR3 consists of 15 residues. The CDR3 nucleotides are TGTGCCAGCAGATCCTTACAGGGGACTGTAGAGACCCAGTACTTC. Amino acids: CASRSLQGTVETQYF.

The V and J genes are TRBV6-1 and TRBJ2-3; weak D call: TRBD2 (6 bases). Germline-derived CDR1 and CDR2 are MNHNS and SASEGT. This CDR3 has 18 amino acids. The V gene lost 0 bases and the J gene lost 2 bases, with 18 bases spanning the gap. The CDR3 bases are TGTGCCAGCAGTGAAGCTAGTCGGCGGGGCCGGTACACAGATACGCAGTATTTT. It is translated as CASSEASRRGRYTDTQYF.

The chain employs TRBV9 and TRBJ2-3; 8 bases map to TRBD2. CDR1 and CDR2 (germline): SGDLS, YYNGEE. The CDR3 has 16 residues. The V gene end was trimmed by 0 bases and the J gene end by 6 bases; junction bases not matched to a gene: 9. In DNA, the CDR3 is TGTGCCAGCAGCGTAGGCCCAGCGGGAGACGGGGATACGCAGTATTTT. Encoded protein: CASSVGPAGDGDTQYF.

Only a few counts were recorded for this clone. The chain uses TRBV11-2 and TRBJ2-7; TRBD2 aligns across 11 bases. This CDR3 comprises 15 residues. V lost 1 base to trimming and J lost 5 bases; unmatched junction nucleotides: 4. Germline CDR1 is SGHAT and CDR2 is FQNNGV. CDR3 bases: TGTGCCAGCAGCTTAGCATTAGCGGGGGGGAACGAGCAGTACTTC. This translates into CASSLALAGGNEQYF.

The rearrangement joins TRBV10-2 to TRBJ2-1; 11 bases match TRBD2. CDR3 size: 17 residues. Germline assignment: CDR1 WSHSY and CDR2 SAAADI. V gave up 2 bases and J gave up 10 bases; unmatched junction bases: 13. CDR3: CASSEVAGLAVRREQFF. The CDR3 nucleotides read TGCGCCAGCAGTGAGGTTGCGGGACTAGCGGTCCGCAGGGAGCAGTTCTTC.

The chain links TRBV5-5 to TRBJ1-1, with D possibly being TRBD1 (5 bases). The germline gives CDR1 SGHKS, CDR2 YYEKEE (reference sequence). Trimming took 4 bases from V and 10 from J, leaving 29 bases between them. The CDR3 loop spans 17 amino acids. The CDR3 bases are TGTGCCAGCAGCGAAACCCCCGGGACGGGGGAACTTAAAGGAGCTTTCTTT. Its translation is CASSETPGTGELKGAFF.

The chain combines TRBV5-4 with TRBJ2-2; D is perhaps TRBD1 (5 bases). V was cut by 4 bases and J by 0 bases, with 13 bases left in between. The germline CDR1 and CDR2 sequences are SGHNT and YYREEE (reference sequence). The CDR3 has 16 amino acids. DNA for the CDR3: TGTGCCAGCAGCCCCTCAGGGTATACGAACACCGGGGAGCTGTTTTTT. It codes for CASSPSGYTNTGELFF.

The chain couples TRBV9 to TRBJ1-6, with D uncertain. With 0 bases removed from V and 4 bases from J, the gap between germline ends came to 5 bases. CDR1 SGDLS and CDR2 YYNGEE come from the germline V gene. This CDR3 has 14 amino acids. CDR3 region: CASSVEQYNSPLHF. CDR3 DNA sequence: TGTGCCAGCAGCGTAGAACAGTATAATTCACCCCTCCACTTT.

The V and J genes are TRBV29-1 and TRBJ2-3, with D tentatively TRBD1 (5 bases). V was pared by 5 bases and J by 0 bases, with 12 bases between. The CDR3 is made up of 14 amino acids. Germline V gene lookup returns CDR1 SQVTM and CDR2 ANQGSEA. CDR3 bases: TGCAGCGTTAAGAACAGGCGTAGCACAGATACGCAGTATTTT. Residues: CSVKNRRSTDTQYF.

The chain recombines TRBV5-1 with TRBJ2-3; 8 bases align to TRBD2. The CDR3 loop spans 15 amino acids. Germline CDR1 and CDR2: SGHRS and YFSETQ. V was clipped by 2 bases and J by 5 bases; unmatched bases: 7. CDR3 DNA: TGCGCCAGCAGCTTTGGGGCGGGAGGTTTAGATACGCAGTATTTT. It yields the protein CASSFGAGGLDTQYF.

V gene TRBV5-1 combines with J gene TRBJ2-3, with 10 bases identical to TRBD2. Germline V gives CDR1 SGHRS, CDR2 YFSETQ. J was trimmed by 4 bases and V by 4 bases; bases with no gene match: 9. The CDR3 spans 16 residues. CDR3 sequence reads: CASSPAPSGSPDTQYF. CDR3 DNA: TGCGCCAGCAGCCCGGCACCTAGCGGGAGCCCAGATACGCAGTATTTT.

The sample holds many counts of this clone. The chain combines TRBV3-1 (or the pseudogene TRBV3-2) with TRBJ2-1; 8 positions agree with TRBD2. The CDR3 extends over 17 amino acids. V was clipped by 4 bases and J by 2 bases; unmatched bases: 10. Germline V gene data show CDR1 as LGHDT and CDR2 as YNNKEL (reference sequence). CDR3 in DNA: TGTGCCAGCAGCCGCTCCACTAGCGGCGGAGCCTACAATGAGCAGTTCTTC. The encoded protein is CASSRSTSGGAYNEQFF.

The chain recombines TRBV19 with TRBJ2-5; 10 bases agree with TRBD2. The ends lost 5 bases at V and 6 bases at J; junction bases unmatched: 6. This CDR3 spans 14 amino acids. The germline gives CDR1 LNHDA, CDR2 SQIVND (reference sequence). CDR3 in DNA: TGTGCCAGTAGTTCTACTAGCGGGACACAGACCCAGTACTTC. Its translation is CASSSTSGTQTQYF.

This clone occurred a few times. The rearrangement links TRBV4-2 to TRBJ2-7; 13 bases align to TRBD2. This CDR3 region has 18 residues. The germline V gene has CDR1 LGHNA and CDR2 YNFKEQ. After removal of 2 bases from V and 1 base from J, the junction contained 8 bases not matched to a gene. This CDR3 is CASSQLTSGGAGSYEQYF. DNA for the CDR3: TGTGCCAGCAGCCAACTTACTAGCGGGGGGGCAGGGTCCTACGAGCAGTACTTC.

This rearrangement joins TRBV24-1 to TRBJ2-1, with 8 bases matching TRBD2. J gave up 3 bases and V 6 bases, and 3 bases lay outside the gene matches. The CDR3 is 14 residues long. Germline V lookup: CDR1 KGHDR, CDR2 SFDVKD. CDR3 loop: CATSRGGDYNEQFF. CDR3 in DNA: TGTGCCACCAGTCGGGGGGGGGACTACAATGAGCAGTTCTTC.